The TCR beta chain described here comes from a study of T cell responses to AZD1222 COVID-19 vaccine. By sample share, this clone is medium-sized. Its antigen is undetermined. Study-wide results and caveats: White British donors predominated, females outnumbered males, and clonal diversity was possibly underestimated.

Some clones are missing from TCRdb's copy, which holds only in-frame ones; the method was immunoSEQ multiplex PCR. In the table there are 65,000 to 70,000 clones, approximately 85% of which are singletons. From germline, CDR1 is SNHLY and CDR2 FYNNEI. Trimming took 5 bases from V and 1 from J, leaving 21 bases between them. This CDR3 has 17 amino acids. The TCR sequence derives from an adult in good health. The V call is TRBV2, the J call TRBJ2-7; weak D call: TRBD1 (6 bases). Sequenced here: peripheral blood, sampled on day 0 of AZD1222 vaccination. CDR3 amino acids: CASSPSFTGSESYEQYF. CDR3 nucleotide sequence: TGTGCCAGCAGTCCCTCTTTCACAGGGAGCGAATCCTACGAGCAGTACTTC.